This T cell receptor (beta chain) was captured in a study of glioma-infiltrating T cells listed by TCRdb under 2016. Broadly, across the study: TCR alpha- and beta-chain repertoires were sequenced from glioma tissue, non-neoplastic brain tissue and matched peripheral blood mononuclear cells. Each tissue-infiltrating repertoire was compared with the same patient's peripheral blood repertoire to measure divergence between tissue and blood T-cell populations. Three low-grade glioma patients, roughly 8 primary glioblastoma patients and three non-glioma patients contributing non-neoplastic brain tissue were included in the paired cohort. Study-wide conclusions, independent of this receptor: The group comparisons were based on small numbers of patients: three non-neoplastic, three low-grade glioma and about eight glioblastoma patients. Only a very small number of CDR3 sequences turned up in both tissue and blood, a result put down to high CDR3 diversity combined with limited sampling. In non-neoplastic patients, VJ-independent divergence between tissue and blood fell below expectation, whereas in all gliomas, and especially in low-grade gliomas, the divergence rose above expectation.

There are many counts of this clonotype. Its antigen remains unidentified. Nothing much larger sits one base from this clone, and base qualities are not available. TCR alpha and beta CDR3 regions were amplified with the iRepertoire nested amplicon-rescue multiplex PCR (arm-PCR) platform from RNA. One-step reverse transcription and amplification used about 85-450 ng of tissue mRNA or PBMC total RNA as input. Following bead purification, Illumina adapters were added by a secondary multiplex PCR, and the libraries were gel-purified between 200 and 400 bp. Libraries carried internal 6-nucleotide barcodes used for demultiplexing. Sequencing of libraries was performed on an Illumina MiSeq with 2x220 or 2x250 nucleotide paired-end reads. The authors' pipeline ran thus. FLASH 1.2.11 was used to merge paired reads, and BWA-MEM then aligned the reads to the GRCh37 human genome before TRA and TRB reads were extracted. V and J assignment used an IMGT-derived reference of cassette sequences and CDR3 motifs that included pseudogenes. Reads were translated in three frames, and productive CDR3s were defined as those with a C...FGXG motif and no stop codons. Clonotypes were defined as unique combinations of V-J cassette pair and CDR3 amino acid sequence. Reads were filtered by Hamming distance, with the threshold set by the sequence error rate of each sample in mapped regions. Clones were called with MiXCR by TCRdb after fastp trimmed the public reads at Q25, and only in-frame beta chains were retained. All rows with the same CDR3 protein become a single entry with the most common DNA and genes. TCRdb's processing, not the study's, gives the V and J calls here. The table for this sample lists about 94,000 distinct CDR3 sequences; roughly 23% of them were counted only once. Over 5% of the sample is taken by the ten largest.

Source material: glioma tissue, nonneoplastic brain tissue, or PBMCs (not recorded which). This TCR derives from a human donor with low-grade glioma or glioblastoma, undergoing nonglioma brain surgery, or in good health (not recorded which).

For the CDR3, the sequence is CSAPTAGGRVGNQPQHF. Here is the DNA: TGCAGTGCTCCTACCGCAGGGGGAAGAGTAGGCAATCAGCCCCAGCATTTT. This sequence uses TRBV20-1 and TRBJ1-5; a stretch of 7 junction bases matches TRBD1. The germline V gene (reference sequence) sets CDR1 to DFQATT and CDR2 to SNEGSKA. Reading from cysteine to phenylalanine, the CDR3 counts 17 amino acids. Kept here is only the CDR3 DNA, which spans 51 bases and is read in frame from base 1. Here V drops 5 bases and J drops 2 bases, and the junction holds 15 bases not matched to any gene.